What follows are 5 T cell receptor beta chains derived from one specimen sequenced in a study of cytotoxic CD8 clonotypes in ibrutinib-treated CLL. Here immunoSEQ multiplex PCR was the method, and the copy in TCRdb shows in-frame clones only, minus some. The sample yields 130,000 or so clones, 80% to 90% seen once. The source was PBMCs, collected after 24 months of ibrutinib treatment. These TCRs come from a human donor with chronic lymphocytic leukemia.

The genes are TRBV7-9 and TRBJ2-7, with a possible D match to TRBD1 (5 bases). From germline, CDR1 is SEHNR and CDR2 FQNEAQ (reference sequence). The CDR3 extends over 15 amino acids. The germline V and J ends were trimmed by 5 bases and 3 bases, with 17 bases remaining between them. The CDR3: CASSESAGLGYEQYF. For the CDR3, the DNA is TGTGCCAGCAGCGAATCGGCAGGGTTAGGCTACGAGCAGTACTTC.

The chain carries TRBV27 and TRBJ2-4, with D perhaps TRBD1 (5 bases). V gave up 6 bases and J gave up 0 bases, with 21 bases separating them. This CDR3 has 18 amino acids. Germline CDR1 and CDR2: MNHEY and SMNVEV (reference sequence). The CDR3 loop is CASSLGAPVVGAKNIQYF. The CDR3 nucleotides read TGTGCCAGCAGCTTAGGGGCTCCAGTCGTCGGAGCCAAAAACATTCAGTACTTC.

The gene calls are TRBV7-3 and TRBJ2-7; a weak D match, TRBD2 (6 bases). Germline V lookup: CDR1 SGHTA, CDR2 FQGTGA. V was shortened by 5 bases and J by 1 base, with 15 bases between the two germline ends. This CDR3 has 15 residues. The CDR3 coding sequence is TGTGCCAGCAGCCCCGGGACTTGGAAGTCCTACGAGCAGTACTTC. Protein sequence: CASSPGTWKSYEQYF.

The chain couples TRBV6-5 to TRBJ1-1; maybe TRBD1 (6 bases). The CDR3 sequence is 15 residues long. Per germline, CDR1 MNHEY and CDR2 SVGAGI. Trimming took 0 bases from V and 6 from J, leaving 14 bases between them. This CDR3 reads CASSYSRGGQSEAFF. The CDR3 bases are TGTGCCAGCAGTTACTCGAGGGGGGGCCAGTCTGAAGCTTTCTTT.

The genes are TRBV7-2 and TRBJ1-2; 9 bases are a match to TRBD1. Looked up from germline, CDR1 is SGHTA and CDR2 is FQGNSA. This CDR3 is built from 15 residues. The V and J ends lost 5 bases and 4 bases, in that order; junction bases with no gene match: 8. The CDR3 DNA reads TGTGCCAGCAGCGCCCCGGGACAGGGTGGCTATGGCTACACCTTC. Protein: CASSAPGQGGYGYTF.